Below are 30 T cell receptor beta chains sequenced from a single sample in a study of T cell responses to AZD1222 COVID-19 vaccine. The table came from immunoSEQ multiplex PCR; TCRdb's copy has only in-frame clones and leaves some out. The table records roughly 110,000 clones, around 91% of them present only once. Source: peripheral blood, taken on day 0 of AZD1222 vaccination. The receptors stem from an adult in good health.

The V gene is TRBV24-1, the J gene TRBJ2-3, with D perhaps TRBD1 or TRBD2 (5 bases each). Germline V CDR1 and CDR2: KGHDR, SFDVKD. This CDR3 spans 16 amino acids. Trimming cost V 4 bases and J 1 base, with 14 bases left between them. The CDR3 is CATSDRGGRGTDTQYF. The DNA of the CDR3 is TGTGCCACCAGTGACCGGGGCGGCCGGGGCACAGATACGCAGTATTTT.

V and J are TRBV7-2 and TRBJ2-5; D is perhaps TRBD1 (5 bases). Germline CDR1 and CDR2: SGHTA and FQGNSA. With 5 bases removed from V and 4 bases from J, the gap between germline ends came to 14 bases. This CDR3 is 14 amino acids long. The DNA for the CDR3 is TGTGCCAGCAGCCTAACCCCCAGGGTAGAGACCCAGTACTTC. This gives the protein CASSLTPRVETQYF.

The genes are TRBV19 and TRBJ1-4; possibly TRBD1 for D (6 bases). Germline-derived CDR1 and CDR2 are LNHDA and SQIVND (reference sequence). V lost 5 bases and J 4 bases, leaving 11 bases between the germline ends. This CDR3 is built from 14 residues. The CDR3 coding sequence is TGTGCCAGTAGTGAACAGGGAATTAATGAAAAACTGTTTTTT. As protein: CASSEQGINEKLFF.

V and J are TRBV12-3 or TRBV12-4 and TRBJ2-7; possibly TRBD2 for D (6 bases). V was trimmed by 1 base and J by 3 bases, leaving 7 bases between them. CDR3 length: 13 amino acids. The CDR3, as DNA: TGTGCCAGCAGTTTAGGGGGACTCTACGAGCAGTACTTC. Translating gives CASSLGGLYEQYF.

The CDR3 region is CASSLSGGRSYEQYF. CDR3 nucleotides: TGTGCCAGCAGTCTTAGCGGGGGGCGTTCCTACGAGCAGTACTTC. The rearrangement joins TRBV2 to TRBJ2-7, with 10 bases matching TRBD2. Germline CDR1 is SNHLY and CDR2 is FYNNEI. CDR3 size: 15 residues. The trim removed 5 bases at V and 1 base at J, leaving 5 bases unmatched.

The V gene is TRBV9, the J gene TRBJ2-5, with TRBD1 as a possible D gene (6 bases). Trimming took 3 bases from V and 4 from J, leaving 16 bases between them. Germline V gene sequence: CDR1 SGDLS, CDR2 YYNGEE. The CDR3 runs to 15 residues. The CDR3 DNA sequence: TGTGCCAGCAGCGGAACAGGGTTGGTGGGAGAGACCCAGTACTTC. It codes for CASSGTGLVGETQYF.

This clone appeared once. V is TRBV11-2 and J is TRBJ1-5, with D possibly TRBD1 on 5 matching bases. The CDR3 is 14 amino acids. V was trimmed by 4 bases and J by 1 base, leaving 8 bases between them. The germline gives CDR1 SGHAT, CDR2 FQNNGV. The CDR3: CASSWGESNQPQHF. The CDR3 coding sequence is TGTGCCAGCAGCTGGGGGGAGAGCAATCAGCCCCAGCATTTT. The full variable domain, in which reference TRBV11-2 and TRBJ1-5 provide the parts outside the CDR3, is EAGVAQSPRYKIIEKRQSVAFWCNPISGHATLYWYQQILGQGPKLLIQFQNNGVVDDSQLPKDRFSAERLKGVDSTLKIQPAKLEDSAVYLCASSWGESNQPQHFGDGTRLSIL.

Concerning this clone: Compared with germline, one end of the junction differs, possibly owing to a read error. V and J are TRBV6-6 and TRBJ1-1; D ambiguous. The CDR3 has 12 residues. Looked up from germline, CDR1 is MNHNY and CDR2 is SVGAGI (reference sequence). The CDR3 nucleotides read TGTGTCAGCATCGTCGGGAACACTGAAGCTTTCTTT. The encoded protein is CVSIVGNTEAFF.

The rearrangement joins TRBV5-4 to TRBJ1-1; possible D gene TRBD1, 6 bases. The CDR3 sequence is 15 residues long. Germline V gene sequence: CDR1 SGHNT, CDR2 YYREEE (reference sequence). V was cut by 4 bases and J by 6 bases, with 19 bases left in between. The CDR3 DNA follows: TGTGCCAGCAGCGCCGCACAGGGAGGGAAGGCTGAAGCTTTCTTT. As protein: CASSAAQGGKAEAFF.

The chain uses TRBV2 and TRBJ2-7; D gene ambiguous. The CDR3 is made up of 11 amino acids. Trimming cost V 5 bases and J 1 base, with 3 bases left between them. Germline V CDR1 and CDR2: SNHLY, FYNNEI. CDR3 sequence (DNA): TGTGCCAGCAGTTATTCCTACGAGCAGTACTTC. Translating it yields CASSYSYEQYF.

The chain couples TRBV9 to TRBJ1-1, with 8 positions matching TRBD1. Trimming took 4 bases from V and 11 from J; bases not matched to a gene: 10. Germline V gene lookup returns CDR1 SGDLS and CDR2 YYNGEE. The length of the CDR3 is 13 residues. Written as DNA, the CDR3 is TGTGCCAGCAGCCCACGACAGGGGTTGGATGCTTTCTTT. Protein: CASSPRQGLDAFF.

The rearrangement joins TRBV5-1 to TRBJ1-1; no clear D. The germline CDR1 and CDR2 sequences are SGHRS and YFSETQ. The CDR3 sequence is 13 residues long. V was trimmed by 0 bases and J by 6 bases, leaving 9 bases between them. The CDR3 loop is CASSLAGRAEAFF. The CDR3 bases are TGCGCCAGCAGCTTGGCCGGGAGAGCTGAAGCTTTCTTT. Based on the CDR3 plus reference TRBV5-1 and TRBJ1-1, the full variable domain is KAGVTQTPRYLIKTRGQQVTLSCSPISGHRSVSWYQQTPGQGLQFLFEYFSETQRNKGNFPGRFSGRQFSNSRSEMNVSTLELGDSALYLCASSLAGRAEAFFGQGTRLTVV.

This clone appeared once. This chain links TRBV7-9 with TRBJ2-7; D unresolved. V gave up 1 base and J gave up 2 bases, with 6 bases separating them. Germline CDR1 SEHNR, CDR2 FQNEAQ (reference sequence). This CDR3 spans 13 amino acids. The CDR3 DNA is TGTGCCAGCAGCTTAGGAACAACCTACGAGCAGTACTTC. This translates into CASSLGTTYEQYF. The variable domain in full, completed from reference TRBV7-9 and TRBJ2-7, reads DTGVSQNPRHKITKRGQNVTFRCDPISEHNRLYWYRQTLGQGPEFLTYFQNEAQLEKSRLLSDRFSAERPKGSFSTLEIQRTEQGDSAMYLCASSLGTTYEQYFGPGTRLTVT.

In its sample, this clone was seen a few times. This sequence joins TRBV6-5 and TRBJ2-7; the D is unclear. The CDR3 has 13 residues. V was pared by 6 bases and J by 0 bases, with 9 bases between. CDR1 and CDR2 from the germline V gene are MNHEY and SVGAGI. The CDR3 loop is CASSIGPSYEQYF. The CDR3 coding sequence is TGTGCCAGCAGCATCGGACCCTCCTACGAGCAGTACTTC.

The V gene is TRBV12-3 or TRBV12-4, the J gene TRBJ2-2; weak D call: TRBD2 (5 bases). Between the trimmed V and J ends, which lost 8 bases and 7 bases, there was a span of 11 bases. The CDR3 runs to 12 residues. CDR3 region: CASGPRGGELFF. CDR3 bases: TGTGCCAGCGGCCCCCGGGGCGGGGAGCTGTTTTTT.

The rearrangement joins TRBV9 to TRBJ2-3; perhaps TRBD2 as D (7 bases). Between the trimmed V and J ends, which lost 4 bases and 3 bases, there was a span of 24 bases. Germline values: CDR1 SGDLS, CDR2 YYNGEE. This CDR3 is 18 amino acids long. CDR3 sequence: CASSLDPTGPGGTDTQYF. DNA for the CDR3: TGTGCCAGCAGCCTAGATCCTACAGGGCCGGGAGGAACAGATACGCAGTATTTT.

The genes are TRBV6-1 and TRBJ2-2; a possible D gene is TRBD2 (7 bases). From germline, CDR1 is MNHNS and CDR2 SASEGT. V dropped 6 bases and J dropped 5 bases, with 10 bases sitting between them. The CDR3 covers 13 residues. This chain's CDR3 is CASSRGATGELFF. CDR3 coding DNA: TGTGCCAGCAGCCGGGGGGCTACCGGGGAGCTGTTTTTT.

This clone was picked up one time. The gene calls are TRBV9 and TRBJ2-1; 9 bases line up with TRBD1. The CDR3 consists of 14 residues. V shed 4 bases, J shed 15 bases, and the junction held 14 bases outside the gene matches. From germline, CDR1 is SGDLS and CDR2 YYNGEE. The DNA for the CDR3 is TGTGCCAGCAGCCACGAAAGGGGGGACAGGGCCGTGTTCTTC. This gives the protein CASSHERGDRAVFF. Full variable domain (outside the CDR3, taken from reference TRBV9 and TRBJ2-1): DSGVTQTPKHLITATGQRVTLRCSPRSGDLSVYWYQQSLDQGLQFLIQYYNGEERAKGNILERFSAQQFPDLHSELNLSSLELGDSALYFCASSHERGDRAVFFGPGTRLTVL.

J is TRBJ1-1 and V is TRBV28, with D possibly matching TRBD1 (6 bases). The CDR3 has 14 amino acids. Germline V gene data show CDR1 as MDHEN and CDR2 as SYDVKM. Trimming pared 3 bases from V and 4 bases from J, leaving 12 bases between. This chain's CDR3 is CASSFGQTRTEAFF. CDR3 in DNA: TGTGCCAGCAGTTTCGGACAGACCCGCACTGAAGCTTTCTTT.

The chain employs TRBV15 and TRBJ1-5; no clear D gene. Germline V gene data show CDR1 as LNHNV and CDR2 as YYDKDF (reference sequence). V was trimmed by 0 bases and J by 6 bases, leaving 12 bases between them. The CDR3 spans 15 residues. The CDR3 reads CATSRDRVLTQPQHF. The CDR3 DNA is TGTGCCACCAGCAGAGATCGGGTTTTGACTCAGCCCCAGCATTTT.

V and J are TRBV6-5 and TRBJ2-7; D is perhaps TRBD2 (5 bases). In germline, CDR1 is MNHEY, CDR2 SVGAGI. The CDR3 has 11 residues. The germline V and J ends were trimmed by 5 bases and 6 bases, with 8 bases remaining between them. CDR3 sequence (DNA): TGTGCCAGCAGTCTGGGGAGCGAGCAGTACTTC. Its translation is CASSLGSEQYF.

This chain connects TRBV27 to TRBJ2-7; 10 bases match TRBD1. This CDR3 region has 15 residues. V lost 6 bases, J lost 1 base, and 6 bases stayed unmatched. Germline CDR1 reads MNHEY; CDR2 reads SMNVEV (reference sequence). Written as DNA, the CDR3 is TGTGCCAGCAGGTCTCCGGGACAGGGGTCCTACGAGCAGTACTTC. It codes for CASRSPGQGSYEQYF.

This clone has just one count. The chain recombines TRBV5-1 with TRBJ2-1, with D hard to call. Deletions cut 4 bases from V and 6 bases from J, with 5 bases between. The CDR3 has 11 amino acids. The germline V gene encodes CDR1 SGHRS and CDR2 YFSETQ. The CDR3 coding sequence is TGCGCCAGCAGCCTTCTCAATGAGCAGTTCTTC. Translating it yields CASSLLNEQFF.

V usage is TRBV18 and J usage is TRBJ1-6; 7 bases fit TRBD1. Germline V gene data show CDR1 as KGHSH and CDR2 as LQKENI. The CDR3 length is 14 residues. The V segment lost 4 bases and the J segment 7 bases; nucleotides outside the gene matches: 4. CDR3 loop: CASSQTGNNSPLHF. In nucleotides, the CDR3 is TGTGCCAGCTCACAGACAGGGAACAATTCACCCCTCCACTTT.

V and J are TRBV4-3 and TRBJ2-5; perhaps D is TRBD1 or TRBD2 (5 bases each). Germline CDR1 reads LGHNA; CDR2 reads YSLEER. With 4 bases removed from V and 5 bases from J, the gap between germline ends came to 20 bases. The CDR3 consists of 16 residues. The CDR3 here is CASSRTGTIAGETQYF. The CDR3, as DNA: TGCGCCAGCAGCCGCACCGGGACCATAGCAGGGGAGACCCAGTACTTC.

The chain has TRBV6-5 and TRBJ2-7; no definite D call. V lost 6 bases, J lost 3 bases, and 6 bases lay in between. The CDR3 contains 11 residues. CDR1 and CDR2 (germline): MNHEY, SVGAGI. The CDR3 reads CASRLGYEQYF. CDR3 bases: TGTGCCAGCAGGTTGGGCTACGAGCAGTACTTC.

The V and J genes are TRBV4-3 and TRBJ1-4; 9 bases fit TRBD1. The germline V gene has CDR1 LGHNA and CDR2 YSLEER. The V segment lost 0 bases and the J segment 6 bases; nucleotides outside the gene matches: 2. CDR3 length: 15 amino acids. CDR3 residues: CASSQDRTGDEKLFF. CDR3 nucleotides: TGCGCCAGCAGCCAAGATAGGACAGGGGATGAAAAACTGTTTTTT.

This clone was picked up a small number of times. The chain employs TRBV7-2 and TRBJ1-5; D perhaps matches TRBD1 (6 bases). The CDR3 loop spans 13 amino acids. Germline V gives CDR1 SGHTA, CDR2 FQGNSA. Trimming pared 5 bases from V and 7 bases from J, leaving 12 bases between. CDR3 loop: CASSVIGGQPQHF. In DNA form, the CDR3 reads TGTGCCAGCAGCGTGATAGGGGGACAGCCCCAGCATTTT.

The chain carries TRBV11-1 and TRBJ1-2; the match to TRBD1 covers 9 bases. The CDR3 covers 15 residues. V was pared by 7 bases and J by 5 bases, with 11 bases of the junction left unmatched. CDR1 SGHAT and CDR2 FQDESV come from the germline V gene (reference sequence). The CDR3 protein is CASTSYVGTGYGYTF. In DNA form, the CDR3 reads TGTGCCAGCACCTCTTACGTCGGGACAGGGTATGGCTACACCTTC.

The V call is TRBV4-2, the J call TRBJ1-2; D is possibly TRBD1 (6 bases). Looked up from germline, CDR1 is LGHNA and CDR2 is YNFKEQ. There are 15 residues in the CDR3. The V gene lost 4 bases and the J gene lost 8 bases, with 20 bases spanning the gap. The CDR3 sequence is CASSPLTQGSGGYTF. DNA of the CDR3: TGTGCCAGCAGCCCGCTAACACAGGGTTCGGGAGGCTACACCTTC.